Below, one T cell receptor beta chain is given with its context. These data belong to a study of blood T cell repertoires in COVID-19. Study as a whole: Researchers got acute and convalescent COVID-19 samples from the United States, Italy and Spain. T cells, B-cell-depleted T cells, or PBMCs supplied cDNA or gDNA.

Authors' processing steps: The assay estimated nucleated cells by amplifying reference gene primers. Only in-frame clones appear in the TCRdb table, and some are missing; sequencing was by immunoSEQ multiplex PCR. Clone size and the V and J calls come from that table; the DNA yielded D and trimming. The sample lists around 220,000 clones; about 88% were seen once. The germline V gene encodes CDR1 SGHTA and CDR2 FQGNSA. The length of the CDR3 is 16 residues. Trimming removed 5 bases from V and 4 bases from J, with 18 bases in between. The TCR originated in a woman aged 40 to 50 who had recovered from COVID-19. Sequenced input: peripheral blood. The chain employs TRBV7-2 and TRBJ2-1; TRBD2 is a possible D gene (5 bases). CDR3 DNA: TGTGCCAGCAGCCAGCGTCCGGGGAATGGATACAATGAGCAGTTCTTC. This gives the protein CASSQRPGNGYNEQFF.